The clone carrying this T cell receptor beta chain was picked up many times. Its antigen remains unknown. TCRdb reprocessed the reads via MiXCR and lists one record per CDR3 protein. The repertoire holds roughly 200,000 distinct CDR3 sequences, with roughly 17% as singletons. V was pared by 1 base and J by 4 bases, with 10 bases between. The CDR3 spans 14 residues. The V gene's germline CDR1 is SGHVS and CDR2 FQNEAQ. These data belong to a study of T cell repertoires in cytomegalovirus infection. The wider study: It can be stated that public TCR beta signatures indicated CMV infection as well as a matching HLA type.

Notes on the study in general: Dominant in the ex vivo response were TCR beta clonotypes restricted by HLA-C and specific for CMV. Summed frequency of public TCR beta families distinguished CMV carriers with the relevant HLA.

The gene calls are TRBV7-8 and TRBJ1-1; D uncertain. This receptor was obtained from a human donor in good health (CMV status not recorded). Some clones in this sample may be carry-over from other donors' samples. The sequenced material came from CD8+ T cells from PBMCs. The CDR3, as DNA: TGTGCCAGCAGCTTAGTAACCGGGAGCACTGAAGCTTTCTTT. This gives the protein CASSLVTGSTEAFF.